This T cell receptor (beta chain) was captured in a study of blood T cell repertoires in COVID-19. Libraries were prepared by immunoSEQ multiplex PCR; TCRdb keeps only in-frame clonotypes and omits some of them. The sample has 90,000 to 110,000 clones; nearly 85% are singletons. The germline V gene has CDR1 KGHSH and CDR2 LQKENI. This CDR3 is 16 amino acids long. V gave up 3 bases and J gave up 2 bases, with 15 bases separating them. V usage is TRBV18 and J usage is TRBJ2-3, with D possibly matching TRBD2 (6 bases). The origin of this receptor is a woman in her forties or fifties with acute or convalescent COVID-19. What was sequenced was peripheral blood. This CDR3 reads CASSPRDLKNTDTQYF. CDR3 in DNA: TGTGCCAGCTCACCTCGGGACTTAAAAAACACAGATACGCAGTATTTT.